Sequencing of this T cell receptor beta chain was carried out in a study of blood T cell repertoires in COVID-19. Background on the study: Sites across the United States, Italy and Spain contributed samples from acute and convalescent COVID-19.

The CDR3 sequence is 14 residues long. V was pared by 0 bases and J by 3 bases, with 10 bases between. CDR1 is SGHRS, CDR2 YFSETQ, per germline. Per the original methods: Estimation of nucleated cell counts relied on the amplification of reference gene primers. The assay was immunoSEQ multiplex PCR, and TCRdb's table has in-frame clones only and misses some. V, J and clone size are taken as reported in that table, and D and trimming were inferred from the DNA itself. The repertoire holds almost 300,000 clones, with approximately 89% as singletons. Seattle cases were enrolled at active infection and followed longitudinally.

The rearrangement links TRBV5-1 to TRBJ2-7; tentatively, D is TRBD2 (6 bases). The TCR sequence derives from a woman in her 30s with COVID-19, enrolled during active disease. The specimen was peripheral blood. CDR3 coding DNA: TGCGCCAGCAGCTTGGCCCCGGGGGACTACGAGCAGTACTTC. As protein: CASSLAPGDYEQYF.